This paragraph reports one T cell receptor (beta chain). The data belong to a study of blood T cell repertoires in COVID-19. About the study: Acute and convalescent COVID-19 samples came from the United States, Italy and Spain. Sources were T cells, B-cell-depleted T cells, or PBMCs; the material itself was cDNA or gDNA.

Authors' methods: Amplification from reference gene primers served as the basis for estimated nucleated cell counts. Some clones are missing from TCRdb's copy, which holds only in-frame ones; the method was immunoSEQ multiplex PCR. Clone size and V and J calls were adopted from that table, with D and trimming inferred from the DNA. Of 150,000 to 200,000 clones listed, around 87% are singletons. This CDR3 comprises 13 residues. Trimming removed 7 bases from V and 2 bases from J; junction bases left unmatched: 2. CDR1 and CDR2 from the germline V gene are SQVTM and ANQGSEA. The chain is built from TRBV29-1 and TRBJ1-5; TRBD1 aligns across 10 bases. Sequencing was carried out using peripheral blood. The receptor was isolated from a man aged 18 to 29 with acute or convalescent COVID-19. The CDR3 loop reads CSGGQGRNQPQHF. The CDR3 DNA follows: TGCAGCGGGGGACAGGGGCGCAATCAGCCCCAGCATTTT.